The 3 T cell receptor beta chains given below trace back to one sample, sequenced in a study of cytomegalovirus exposure and HLA in healthy donors. PCR involved 60 Vbeta and 13 Jbeta primers. Only in-frame clones appear in the TCRdb table, and some are missing; sequencing was by immunoSEQ multiplex PCR. The repertoire holds 250,000 or so clones, with about 90% as singletons. The sequencing input was PBMCs. All receptors come from a girl aged 2 to 9 in good health and CMV-seronegative.

J is TRBJ1-1 and V is TRBV5-6; D may be TRBD1 (5 bases). The CDR3 contains 16 residues. In germline, CDR1 is SGHDT, CDR2 YYEEEE. V was trimmed by 1 base and J by 4 bases, leaving 17 bases between them. DNA of the CDR3: TGTGCCAGCAGCTTGTGGGGGGGAAGTCTACTCACTGAAGCTTTCTTT. The encoded protein is CASSLWGGSLLTEAFF.

The chain employs TRBV11-2 and TRBJ2-5; D may be TRBD2 (6 bases). This CDR3 is built from 15 residues. Germline lookup yields CDR1 SGHAT and CDR2 FQNNGV. V lost 5 bases and J 1 base, leaving 14 bases between the germline ends. CDR3 in amino acids: CASSLGVAVQETQYF. Here the CDR3 DNA reads TGTGCCAGCAGCCTAGGGGTAGCGGTCCAAGAGACCCAGTACTTC.

The chain combines TRBV13 with TRBJ2-1, with 9 bases identical to TRBD1. The germline CDR1 and CDR2 sequences are PRHDT and FYEKMQ (reference sequence). Trimming cost V 5 bases and J 4 bases; bases outside gene matches: 6. The CDR3 sequence is 15 residues long. In DNA form, the CDR3 reads TGTGCCAGCAGCCTCCGGGACAGGGTTTACAATGAGCAGTTCTTC. This translates into CASSLRDRVYNEQFF.